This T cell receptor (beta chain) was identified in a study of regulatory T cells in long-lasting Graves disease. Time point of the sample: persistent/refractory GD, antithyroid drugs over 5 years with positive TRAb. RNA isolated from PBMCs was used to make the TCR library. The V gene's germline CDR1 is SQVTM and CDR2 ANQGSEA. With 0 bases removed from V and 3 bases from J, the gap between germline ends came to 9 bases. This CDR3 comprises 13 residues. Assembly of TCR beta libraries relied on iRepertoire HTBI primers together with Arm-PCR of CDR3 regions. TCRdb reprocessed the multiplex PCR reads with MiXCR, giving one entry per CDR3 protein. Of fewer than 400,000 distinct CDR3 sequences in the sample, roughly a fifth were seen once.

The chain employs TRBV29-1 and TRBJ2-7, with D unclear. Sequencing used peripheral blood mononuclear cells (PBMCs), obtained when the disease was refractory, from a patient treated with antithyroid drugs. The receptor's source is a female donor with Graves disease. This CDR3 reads CSVEDTGGYEQYF. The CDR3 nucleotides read TGCAGCGTTGAAGATACGGGTGGCTACGAGCAGTACTTC.